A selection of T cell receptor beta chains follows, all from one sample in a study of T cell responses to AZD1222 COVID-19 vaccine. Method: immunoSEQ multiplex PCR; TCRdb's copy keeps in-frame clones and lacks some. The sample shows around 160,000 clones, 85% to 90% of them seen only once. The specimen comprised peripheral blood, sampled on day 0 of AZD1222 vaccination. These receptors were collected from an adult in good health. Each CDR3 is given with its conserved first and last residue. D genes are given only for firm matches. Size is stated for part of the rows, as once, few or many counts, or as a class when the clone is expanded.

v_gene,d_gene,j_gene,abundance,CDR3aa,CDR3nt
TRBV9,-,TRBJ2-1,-,CASSAGTVSYNEQFF,TGTGCCAGCAGCGCGGGGACGGTATCCTACAATGAGCAGTTCTTC
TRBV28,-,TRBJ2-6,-,CASSVTGRKLNGANVLTF,TGTGCCAGCAGTGTCACAGGGAGAAAGTTGAATGGGGCCAACGTCCTGACTTTC
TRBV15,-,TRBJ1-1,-,CATSRDEGYSNTEAFF,TGTGCCACCAGCAGAGATGAGGGGTATTCGAACACTGAAGCTTTCTTT
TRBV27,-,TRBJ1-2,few,CASSPGDVGYGYTF,TGTGCCAGCAGTCCCGGGGACGTTGGGTATGGCTACACCTTC
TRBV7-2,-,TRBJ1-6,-,CASTGGGRDNSPLHF,TGTGCCAGCACCGGTGGGGGTCGGGATAATTCACCCCTCCACTTT
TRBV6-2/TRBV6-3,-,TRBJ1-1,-,CASSYSSIGSGAFF,TGTGCCAGCAGTTACTCGAGTATCGGTTCGGGAGCTTTCTTT
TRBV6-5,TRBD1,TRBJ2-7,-,CASSYQSGTGVGEQYF,TGTGCCAGCAGTTACCAGTCCGGGACAGGGGTGGGGGAGCAGTACTTC
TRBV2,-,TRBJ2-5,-,CASLIEQETQYF,TGTGCCAGCTTAATCGAACAAGAGACCCAGTACTTC
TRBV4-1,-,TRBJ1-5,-,CASSQDDRNQPQHF,TGCGCCAGCAGCCAAGACGACCGAAATCAGCCCCAGCATTTT
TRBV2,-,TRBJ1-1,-,CASSEEGDTEAFF,TGTGCCAGCAGTGAGGAAGGGGACACTGAAGCTTTCTTT
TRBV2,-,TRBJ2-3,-,CASSELDTQYF,TGTGCCAGCAGTGAGTTGGATACGCAGTATTTT
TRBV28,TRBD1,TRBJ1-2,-,CASSYTDRGRGYTF,TGTGCCAGCAGTTATACGGACAGGGGGAGAGGCTACACCTTC
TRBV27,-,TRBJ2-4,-,CASSLNGLAKNIQYF,TGTGCCAGCAGTTTAAACGGGCTAGCCAAAAACATTCAGTACTTC
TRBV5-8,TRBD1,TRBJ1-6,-,CASRQDRGNSPLHF,TGTGCCAGCAGGCAGGACAGGGGAAATTCACCCCTCCACTTT
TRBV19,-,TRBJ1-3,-,CASSPKSGNTIYF,TGTGCCAGTAGTCCCAAATCCGGAAACACCATATATTTT